This record covers a single TCR beta chain. This specimen comes from a study of CD8 T cells in Susac syndrome. With random hexamers, reverse transcription was performed on roughly 0.5 to 1 ug of RNA. MiXCR was run by TCRdb on the immunoSEQ multiplex PCR reads, yielding one entry per CDR3 protein. The sample consists of about 110,000 distinct CDR3 sequences, around 97% of them appearing once. V gave up 3 bases and J gave up 5 bases; unmatched junction bases: 13. This CDR3 is 17 amino acids long. Per germline, CDR1 SGHAT and CDR2 FQNNGV. The sequenced target, TCR beta, came from blood CD8+ and CD4+ T cells. TEMRA cells were FACS-enriched and CD8+ and CD4+ T cells negatively isolated.

Sequencing input: CD4+ T cells from PBMCs. The gene calls are TRBV11-2 and TRBJ2-5, with 9 positions matching TRBD2. This TCR was recovered from a human donor in good health. The CDR3 coding sequence is TGTGCCAGCAGCTTTGCCCCCTCTAGCGGGGCCCGGGAGACCCAGTACTTC. Residues: CASSFAPSSGARETQYF. Using reference TRBV11-2 and TRBJ2-5 for the parts outside the CDR3, the full variable domain is EAGVAQSPRYKIIEKRQSVAFWCNPISGHATLYWYQQILGQGPKLLIQFQNNGVVDDSQLPKDRFSAERLKGVDSTLKIQPAKLEDSAVYLCASSFAPSSGARETQYFGPGTRLLVL.